This T cell receptor (beta chain) emerged from a study of response to subunit inactivated influenza vaccine (dated by TCRdb to the late 2010s). Some background on the complete study: To follow how T cells responded to a trivalent subunit inactivated influenza vaccine, the researchers relied on deep quantitative profiling of the T cell receptor repertoire.

Library preparation was by RT-PCR. The sequencer listed for this sample is Illumina HiSeq 2500. TCRdb's own reprocessing of the public reads used fastp at Q25 and MiXCR and kept productive beta chains. All rows with the same CDR3 protein become a single entry with the most common DNA and genes. The sample profile shows about 480,000 distinct CDR3 sequences; 25% of them were found once. About 1.9% of the sample is taken by the ten largest. Via the germline V gene (reference sequence), CDR1 is DFQATT and CDR2 SNEGSKA. The trim is 3 bases for V and 8 bases for J, with a gap of 11 bases between the germline ends. Reading from cysteine to phenylalanine, the CDR3 counts 12 amino acids. Just the 36-base CDR3 DNA is kept, in frame starting at base 1. Study-wide findings and limitations: It was suggested by the authors that each seasonal influenza vaccination may recruit only a limited number of new T cells.

This clonotype has more than one count but fewer than ten. No antigen is known for it. One base away there is no much larger clone; base qualities are not given. The rearranged chain carries TRBV20-1 and TRBJ2-1, with no reliable assignment of the D segment. The sample was CD4+ T cells sorted from PBMCs, taken 5 days after vaccination. This TCR came from a man in his fifties who received an inactivated influenza vaccine. Donor details come from another sample of the same person, matched by shared clones. The CDR3 protein is CSASGRRYEQFF. The base sequence is TGCAGTGCTAGCGGTAGGCGGTATGAGCAGTTCTTC.